The clone carrying this T cell receptor beta chain has a count of ten or more. As yet, its antigen is unknown. These data belong to a study of blood T cells in healthy people across ages. Study as a whole: Template switching captured about one barcoded beta molecule per two T cells. General study results and limits: Across the age range, TCR beta diversity per million T cells fell in a roughly linear way.

A second roughly 6 to 12 cycle PCR used barcoded and J-beta primers. Unique molecular identifiers of 12 random nucleotides labeled each cDNA. TCRdb analysed the 5' RACE reads with MiXCR anew, one entry per CDR3 protein. The sample contains roughly 1,700,000 distinct CDR3 sequences, 28% of which appear only once. Every sample had a minimum of 6 million PBMCs isolated. This CDR3 comprises 15 residues. V shed 5 bases and J shed 5 bases, with 18 bases lying between them. The sample comprised blood. This chain uses TRBV12-3 or TRBV12-4 with TRBJ2-5; D might be TRBD1 (6 bases). The clonotype comes from a woman aged 30 to 39 in good health. CDR3 region: CASSPAYREKETQYF. CDR3 sequence (DNA): TGTGCCAGCAGTCCCGCTTACAGGGAAAAGGAGACCCAGTACTTC.